These T cell receptor beta chains were read from a single sample in a study of T cell responses to AZD1222 COVID-19 vaccine. The assay was immunoSEQ multiplex PCR, and TCRdb's table has in-frame clones only and misses some. The sample holds 75,000 to 95,000 clones, around 90% seen once. The material sequenced was peripheral blood, taken 28 days after the second AZD1222 dose. These TCRs come from an adult who received the AZD1222 COVID-19 vaccine. The CDR3 runs from the conserved cysteine through the conserved F or W.

V: TRBV19; CDR3: CASSVLLGTVTEAFF
V: TRBV7-2; CDR3: CASSPGQGIMNTEAFF
V: TRBV27; CDR3: CASSPRWTSGRGSEQFF
V: TRBV7-9; CDR3: CASKPPGAGTEAFF
V: TRBV11-2; CDR3: CASSAGQGNTEAFF
V: TRBV6-5; CDR3: CASNTPGYEQYF
V: TRBV30; CDR3: CAWSADRLNEKLFF
V: TRBV5-1; CDR3: CASSPLRRDEQFF
V: TRBV30; CDR3: CAWGGTGYNSPLHF
V: TRBV4-1; CDR3: CASSQESTWGRETQYF
V: TRBV2; CDR3: CASSEGQGATGNTIYF
V: TRBV11-3; CDR3: CASSLGTNTEAFF
V: TRBV27; CDR3: CASSLEGRSEKLFF
V: TRBV25-1; CDR3: CASSEPSWGGRTNEQFF
V: TRBV10-1; CDR3: CASSDIPGTPGSYEQYF
V: TRBV7-2; CDR3: CASSRTNNQPQHF
V: TRBV7-8; CDR3: CASSLLQGAGNTIYF
V: TRBV28; CDR3: CASSFAGVYGYTF
V: TRBV11-1; CDR3: CASSARTQQETQYF
V: TRBV11-3; CDR3: CASSQRQAGELFF
V: TRBV15; CDR3: CATSRPHYEQYF
V: TRBV30; CDR3: CAWGNSDQPQHF
V: TRBV2; CDR3: CASTLQKANYGYTF
V: TRBV7-2; CDR3: CASSSRGPYGYTF
V: TRBV19; CDR3: CASSILLAGELFF
V: TRBV28; CDR3: CASSLHRPGSEQYF
V: TRBV23-1; CDR3: CASSQSWWNQPQHF
V: TRBV13; CDR3: CASSWGRREQYF
V: TRBV4-3; CDR3: CASSQSLGFWNEQFF
V: TRBV5-1; CDR3: CASSLLGTSYEQYF
V: TRBV7-2; CDR3: CASSLGIQGYNEQFF
V: TRBV15; CDR3: CATSSGTDYGYTF
V: TRBV5-1; CDR3: CASTIDSSGANVLTF
V: TRBV5-1; CDR3: CASSSSGTDYEQYF
V: TRBV3-1/TRBV3-2; CDR3: CASSQRAPGANVLTF
V: TRBV29-1; CDR3: CSVVDRVARGYTF
V: TRBV15; CDR3: CATSPGGGSGYNEQFF
V: TRBV2; CDR3: CASRPGSPGEQYF
V: TRBV6-6; CDR3: CASSYTHEQFF
V: TRBV28; CDR3: CASSFQGSGGGYTF
V: TRBV18; CDR3: CASSPSDRGEEKLFF
V: TRBV7-6; CDR3: CASSTGHEQYF
V: TRBV24-1; CDR3: CATRSGTGTGQPQHF
V: TRBV5-1; CDR3: CASSWTGRETDTQYF
V: TRBV24-1; CDR3: CATSDRQNYGYTF